The rows below give T cell receptor beta chains drawn from one sample of a study of Ad26.COV2.S vaccination and SARS-CoV-2 variants. Only in-frame clones appear in the TCRdb table, and some are missing; sequencing was by immunoSEQ multiplex PCR. The sample lists a few hundred thousand clones, around 87% seen once, with approximately 3.6% in the top ten. Specimen: peripheral blood, collected in a trial of Ad26.COV2.S vaccine versus placebo. The receptors stem from a person between 18 and 65 years old who received the Ad26.COV2.S COVID-19 vaccine or a placebo. CDR3s include the opening cysteine and the closing phenylalanine or tryptophan. A D gene is named only where the DNA matches it firmly. A row's size may be missing; if present it is once, few, many or a size class.

TRBV7-2	TRBJ1-5	NA	NA	TGTGCCAGCAGCCAAACACGCACAAGTCAGCCCCAGCATTTT	CASSQTRTSQPQHF
TRBV7-9	TRBJ1-2	NA	NA	TGTGCCAGCAGCTTAGCGCTGGGTATTAGAGATGGCTACACCTTC	CASSLALGIRDGYTF
TRBV13	TRBJ1-5	NA	NA	TGTGCCAGCAGTCGCAGGGGTTATCAGCCCCAGCATTTT	CASSRRGYQPQHF
TRBV5-1	TRBJ2-3	TRBD2	NA	TGCGCCAGCAGCTTGTCCATGGGGACTAGCGGGGATACGCAGTATTTT	CASSLSMGTSGDTQYF
TRBV13	TRBJ1-2	NA	NA	TGTGCCAGCAGCTTACACGGGGTGGGGTATGGCTACACCTTC	CASSLHGVGYGYTF
TRBV5-1	TRBJ2-5	TRBD1	NA	TGCGCCAGCAGCCCGGGACAGGTCGTTACGGAGACCCAGTACTTC	CASSPGQVVTETQYF
TRBV6-5	TRBJ2-2	NA	once	TGTGCCAGCACCTATAGATTGGACGGGGAGCTGTTTTTT	CASTYRLDGELFF
TRBV4-1	TRBJ1-2	NA	NA	TGCGCCAGCAGCCAAGACAGAGACTATGGCTACACCTTC	CASSQDRDYGYTF
TRBV5-6	TRBJ2-6	NA	once	TGTGCCAGCAGCTTGGCAGGGAGCTCTGGGGCCAACGTCCTGACTTTC	CASSLAGSSGANVLTF
TRBV7-3	TRBJ1-1	NA	NA	TGTGCCAGCAGCCCGGACATCAACACTGAAGCTTTCTTT	CASSPDINTEAFF
TRBV6-5	TRBJ1-6	NA	NA	TGTGCCAGCAGTTACTCAAAGGGATCAAATTCACCCCTCCACTTT	CASSYSKGSNSPLHF
TRBV19	TRBJ2-7	TRBD2	NA	TGTGCCAGTAGTCCCGGGACGGGGGGATACGAGCAGTACTTC	CASSPGTGGYEQYF
TRBV5-4	TRBJ1-2	NA	NA	TGTGCCAGCAGCTTGCCCCCCTTCCCCTATGGCTACACCTTC	CASSLPPFPYGYTF
TRBV4-3	TRBJ2-6	TRBD2	once	TGCGCCAGCAGCCAAAGCAGCGGGGGGGTCTCTGGGGCCAACGTCCTGACTTTC	CASSQSSGGVSGANVLTF
TRBV30	TRBJ2-2	TRBD2	NA	TGTGCCTGGAGTGTACTAGCGGGGGCGATCACCGGGGAGCTGTTTTTT	CAWSVLAGAITGELFF
TRBV5-8	TRBJ1-1	NA	NA	TGTGCCAGCAGCCCGACGTGGGGGGAAGCTTTCTTT	CASSPTWGEAFF
TRBV7-3	TRBJ2-4	TRBD1	NA	TGTGCCAGCAGCAACGGGACAGGGGGCGTAAACATTCAGTACTTC	CASSNGTGGVNIQYF
TRBV13	TRBJ1-6	TRBD1	NA	TGTGCCAGCAGCAGAGGACAGGAGATGTCCCTCCACTTT	CASSRGQEMSLHF
TRBV9	TRBJ1-5	NA	NA	TGTGCCAGCAGCGAGCTCGGTTATAGCAATCAGCCCCAGCATTTT	CASSELGYSNQPQHF
TRBV28	TRBJ2-7	NA	NA	TGTGCCAGCAGATCCCTCGGCTACGAGCAGTACTTC	CASRSLGYEQYF
TRBV9	TRBJ1-5	NA	NA	TGTGCCAGCAGCGTAGCTACTTGGGACCCCCTGAAAGGGCCCCCTTTTCAGCCCCAGCATTTT	CASSVATWDPLKGPPFQPQHF
TRBV12-3/TRBV12-4	TRBJ1-2	NA	NA	TGTGCCAGCAGTTTGGGGGAAAGCTATGGCTACACCTTC	CASSLGESYGYTF
TRBV20-1	TRBJ2-5	NA	NA	TGCAGTGCTAGTAAACTTACACTTAAAGAGACCCAGTACTTC	CSASKLTLKETQYF
TRBV5-4	TRBJ1-4	NA	NA	TGTGCCAGCGCGGACGGAGCAACTAATGAAAAACTGTTTTTT	CASADGATNEKLFF
TRBV5-6	TRBJ1-6	NA	NA	TGTGCCAGCAGCTTGGCCGGACGGGATTATAATTCACCCCTCCACTTT	CASSLAGRDYNSPLHF
TRBV10-3	TRBJ1-3	NA	NA	TGTGCCACCTCTGAGTCATCATACGCTCGAGGCGAGAGCTCTGGAAACACCATATATTTT	CATSESSYARGESSGNTIYF
TRBV9	TRBJ1-1	TRBD1	NA	TGTGCCAGCAGCCAATCATTCGGGACAGGGACTGAAGCTTTCTTT	CASSQSFGTGTEAFF
TRBV7-3	TRBJ2-5	TRBD1	NA	TGTGCCAGCAGCTTATCAAATAGGACAGGGAGAAGAGAGACCCAGTACTTC	CASSLSNRTGRRETQYF
TRBV6-5	TRBJ2-5	TRBD2	NA	TGTGCCAGCAGTTACTCGATAGGAGCGGGGGAAGAGACCCAGTACTTC	CASSYSIGAGEETQYF
TRBV27	TRBJ1-1	NA	NA	TGTGCCAGCAGTTTAACCGGCAACACTGAAGCTTTCTTT	CASSLTGNTEAFF
TRBV30	TRBJ1-2	TRBD1	NA	TGTGCCCAAGCGCGGGACAGGAGAAATGGCTACACCTTC	CAQARDRRNGYTF
TRBV3-1/TRBV3-2	TRBJ2-7	NA	NA	TGTGCCAGCAGCCAAGACCCGGGACAATACGAGCAGTACTTC	CASSQDPGQYEQYF
TRBV6-5	TRBJ2-5	TRBD2	NA	TGTGCCAGCAGGTCAGCGGGGCAAGAGACCCAGTACTTC	CASRSAGQETQYF
TRBV2	TRBJ2-5	TRBD2	few	TGTGCCACTCAGCGGGACTCTCAAGAGACCCAGTACTTC	CATQRDSQETQYF
TRBV3-1/TRBV3-2	TRBJ2-5	TRBD2	NA	TGTGCCAGCAGCCAAGCAGCGGGGGCCGAACAAGAGACCCAGTACTTC	CASSQAAGAEQETQYF
TRBV2	TRBJ1-3	NA	few	TGTGCCAGCAGCCGGGACAAGTTGACTGGAAACACCATATATTTT	CASSRDKLTGNTIYF
TRBV14	TRBJ2-3	NA	NA	TGTGCCAGCAGCCAGAACCCCCACACAGATACGCAGTATTTT	CASSQNPHTDTQYF
TRBV11-3	TRBJ1-2	NA	NA	TGTGCCAGCAGCTTACAGGTGCATAACTATGGCTACACCTTC	CASSLQVHNYGYTF
TRBV4-3	TRBJ2-3	TRBD2	NA	TGCGCCAGCAGCCGACGGGCGGGGGGCGAAGATACGCAGTATTTT	CASSRRAGGEDTQYF
TRBV9	TRBJ2-3	TRBD1	NA	TGTGCCAGCAGCGCGGGACAGGGCGTGGTAGATACGCAGTATTTT	CASSAGQGVVDTQYF
TRBV7-2	TRBJ1-1	TRBD1	NA	TGTGCCAGCAGCTTAATTCGGCTGTGGACAGGGAAGGAGGACACTGAAGCTTTCTTT	CASSLIRLWTGKEDTEAFF